This T cell receptor beta chain was sequenced in a study of neurological immune-mediated disorders. TCRdb analysed the 5' RACE reads with MiXCR anew, one entry per CDR3 protein. Here the sample spans more than 40,000 distinct CDR3 sequences, about 12% being singletons. Per germline, CDR1 MNHEY and CDR2 SVGEGT. V lost 7 bases and J lost 0, with 10 bases in between. CDR3 length equals 14 residues. This clonotype was counted ten times or more. Specified time point: longitudinal time-point 3. The sequence derives from a male donor with HTLV-1-associated myelopathy (HAM/TSP). The chain uses TRBV6-2 or TRBV6-3 and TRBJ2-1; D is ambiguous. What was sequenced was PBMCs. CDR3 region: CASIGASSYNEQFF. The CDR3 nucleotides read TGTGCCAGCATCGGCGCTAGCTCCTACAATGAGCAGTTCTTC.